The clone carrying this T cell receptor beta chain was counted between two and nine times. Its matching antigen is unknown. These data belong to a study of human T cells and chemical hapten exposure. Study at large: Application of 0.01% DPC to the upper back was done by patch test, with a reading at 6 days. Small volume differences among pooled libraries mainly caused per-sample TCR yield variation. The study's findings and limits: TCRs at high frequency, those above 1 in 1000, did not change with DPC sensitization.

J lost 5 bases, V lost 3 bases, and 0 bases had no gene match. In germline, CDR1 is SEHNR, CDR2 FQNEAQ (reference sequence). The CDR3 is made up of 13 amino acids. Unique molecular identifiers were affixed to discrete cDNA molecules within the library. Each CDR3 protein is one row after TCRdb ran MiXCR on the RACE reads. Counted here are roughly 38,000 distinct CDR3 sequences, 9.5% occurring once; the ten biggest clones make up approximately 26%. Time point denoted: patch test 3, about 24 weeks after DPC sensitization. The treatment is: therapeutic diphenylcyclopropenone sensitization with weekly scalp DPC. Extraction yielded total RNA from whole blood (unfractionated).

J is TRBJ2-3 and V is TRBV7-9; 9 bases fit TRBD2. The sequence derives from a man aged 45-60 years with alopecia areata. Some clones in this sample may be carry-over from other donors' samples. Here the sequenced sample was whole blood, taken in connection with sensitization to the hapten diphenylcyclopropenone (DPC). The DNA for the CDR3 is TGTGCCAGCAGCTTGACTAGCGGAGATACGCAGTATTTT. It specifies CASSLTSGDTQYF.